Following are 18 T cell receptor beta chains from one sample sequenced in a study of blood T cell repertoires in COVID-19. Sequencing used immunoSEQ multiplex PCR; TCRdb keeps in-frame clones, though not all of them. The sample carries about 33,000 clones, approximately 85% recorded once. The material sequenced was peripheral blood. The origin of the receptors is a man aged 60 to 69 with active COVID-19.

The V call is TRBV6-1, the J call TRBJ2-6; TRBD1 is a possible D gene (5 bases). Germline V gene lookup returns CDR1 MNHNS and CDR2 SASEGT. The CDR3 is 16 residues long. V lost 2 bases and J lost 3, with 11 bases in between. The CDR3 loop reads CASSEQGYGGANVLTF. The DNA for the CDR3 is TGTGCCAGCAGTGAACAGGGATACGGTGGGGCCAACGTCCTGACTTTC.

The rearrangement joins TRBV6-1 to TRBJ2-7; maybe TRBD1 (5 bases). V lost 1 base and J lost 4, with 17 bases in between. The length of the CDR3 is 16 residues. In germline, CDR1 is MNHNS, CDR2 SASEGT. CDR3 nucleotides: TGTGCCAGCAGTGAAGACCATCAGGGAATCATTTACGAGCAGTACGTC. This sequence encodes CASSEDHQGIIYEQYV.

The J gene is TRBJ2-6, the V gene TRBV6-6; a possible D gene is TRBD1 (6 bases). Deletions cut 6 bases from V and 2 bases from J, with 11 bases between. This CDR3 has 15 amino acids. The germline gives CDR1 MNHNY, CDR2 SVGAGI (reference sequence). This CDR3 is CASSFTGPGANVLTF. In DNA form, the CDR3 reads TGTGCCAGCAGCTTCACAGGGCCTGGGGCCAACGTCCTGACTTTC.

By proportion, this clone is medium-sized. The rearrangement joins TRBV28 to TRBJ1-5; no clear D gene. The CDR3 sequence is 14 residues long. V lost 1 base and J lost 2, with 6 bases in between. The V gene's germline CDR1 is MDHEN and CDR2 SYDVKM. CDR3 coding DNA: TGTGCCAGCAGTTTATTGGCAGGCAATCAGCCCCAGCATTTT. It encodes CASSLLAGNQPQHF.

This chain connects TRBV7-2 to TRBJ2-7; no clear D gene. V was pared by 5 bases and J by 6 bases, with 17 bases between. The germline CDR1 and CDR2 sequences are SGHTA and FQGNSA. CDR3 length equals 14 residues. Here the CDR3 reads CASSLFYPSIEQYF. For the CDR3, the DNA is TGTGCCAGCAGCCTCTTCTACCCTTCGATCGAGCAGTACTTC.

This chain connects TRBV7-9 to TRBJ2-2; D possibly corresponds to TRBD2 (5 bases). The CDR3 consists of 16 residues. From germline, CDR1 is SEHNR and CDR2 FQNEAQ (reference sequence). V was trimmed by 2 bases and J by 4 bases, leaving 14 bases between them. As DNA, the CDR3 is TGTGCCAGCAGCTTACCGGGAATATCAATCACCGGGGAGCTGTTTTTT. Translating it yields CASSLPGISITGELFF.

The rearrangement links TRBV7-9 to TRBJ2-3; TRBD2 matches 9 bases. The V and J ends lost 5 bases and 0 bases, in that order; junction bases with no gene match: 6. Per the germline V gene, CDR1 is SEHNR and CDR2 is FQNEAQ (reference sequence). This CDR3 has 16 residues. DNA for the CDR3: TGTGCCAGCAGCCCTGGACTAGCGCCTAGCACAGATACGCAGTATTTT. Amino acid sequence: CASSPGLAPSTDTQYF.

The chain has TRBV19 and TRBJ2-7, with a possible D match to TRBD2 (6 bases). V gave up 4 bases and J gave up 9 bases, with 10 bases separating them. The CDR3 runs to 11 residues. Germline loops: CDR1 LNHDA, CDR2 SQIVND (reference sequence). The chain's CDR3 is CASSKGLGQYF. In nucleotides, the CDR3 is TGTGCCAGTAGTAAGGGACTGGGGCAGTACTTC.

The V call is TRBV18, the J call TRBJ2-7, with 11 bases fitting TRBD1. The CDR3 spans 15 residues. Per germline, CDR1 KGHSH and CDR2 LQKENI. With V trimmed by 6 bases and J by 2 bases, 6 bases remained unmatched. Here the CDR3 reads CASSLPGQGAYEQYF. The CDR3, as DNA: TGTGCCAGCTCCCTTCCGGGACAGGGGGCCTACGAGCAGTACTTC.

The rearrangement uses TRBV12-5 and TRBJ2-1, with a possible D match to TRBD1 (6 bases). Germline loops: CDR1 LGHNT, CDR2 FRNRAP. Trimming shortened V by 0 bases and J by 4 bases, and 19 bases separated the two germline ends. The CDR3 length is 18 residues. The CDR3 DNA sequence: TGTGCTAGTGGTTTGGTACTCCCTAAACTTGGGACATACAATGAGCAGTTCTTC. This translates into CASGLVLPKLGTYNEQFF. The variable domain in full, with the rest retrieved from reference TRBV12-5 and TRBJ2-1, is DARVTQTPRHKVTEMGQEVTMRCQPILGHNTVFWYRQTMMQGLELLAYFRNRAPLDDSGMPKDRFSAEMPDATLATLKIQPSEPRDSAVYFCASGLVLPKLGTYNEQFFGPGTRLTVL.

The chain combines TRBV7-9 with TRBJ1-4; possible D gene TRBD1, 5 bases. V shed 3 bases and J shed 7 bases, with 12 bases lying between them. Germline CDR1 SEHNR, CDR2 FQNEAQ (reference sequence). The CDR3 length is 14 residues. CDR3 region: CASSFGTWSEKLFF. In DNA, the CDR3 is TGTGCCAGCAGCTTTGGGACTTGGTCTGAAAAACTGTTTTTT.

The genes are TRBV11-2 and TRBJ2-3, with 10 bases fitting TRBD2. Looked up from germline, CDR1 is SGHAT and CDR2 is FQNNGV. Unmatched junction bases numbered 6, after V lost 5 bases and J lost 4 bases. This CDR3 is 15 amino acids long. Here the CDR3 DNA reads TGTGCCAGCAGCATTAGCGGGAGGCTCCCAGATACGCAGTATTTT. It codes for CASSISGRLPDTQYF.

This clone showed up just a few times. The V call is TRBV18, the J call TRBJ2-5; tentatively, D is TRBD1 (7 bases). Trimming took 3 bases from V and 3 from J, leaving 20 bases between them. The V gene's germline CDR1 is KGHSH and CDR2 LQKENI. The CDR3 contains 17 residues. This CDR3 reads CASSPRQGPGVEETQYF. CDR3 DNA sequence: TGTGCCAGCTCACCTAGACAGGGACCGGGGGTTGAAGAGACCCAGTACTTC.

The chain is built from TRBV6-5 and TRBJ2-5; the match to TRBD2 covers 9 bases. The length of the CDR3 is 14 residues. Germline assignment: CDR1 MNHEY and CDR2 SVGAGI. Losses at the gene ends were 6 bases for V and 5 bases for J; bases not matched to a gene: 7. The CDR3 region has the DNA TGTGCCAGCAGGGCCGGGACTAGCAAGGAGACCCAGTACTTC. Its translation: CASRAGTSKETQYF.

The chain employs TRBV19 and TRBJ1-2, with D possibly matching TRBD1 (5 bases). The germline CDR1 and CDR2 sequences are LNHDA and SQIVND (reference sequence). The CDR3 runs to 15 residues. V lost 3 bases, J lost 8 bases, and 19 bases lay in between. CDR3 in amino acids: CASSMSLGHLWGYTF. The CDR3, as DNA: TGTGCCAGTAGTATGTCCCTCGGACATCTATGGGGCTACACCTTC.

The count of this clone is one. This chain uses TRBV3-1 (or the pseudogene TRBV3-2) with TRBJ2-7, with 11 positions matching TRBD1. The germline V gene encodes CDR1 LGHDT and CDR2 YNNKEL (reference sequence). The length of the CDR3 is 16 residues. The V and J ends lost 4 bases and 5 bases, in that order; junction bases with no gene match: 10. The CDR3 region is CASSLGQGATVHEQYF. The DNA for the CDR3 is TGTGCCAGCAGCCTCGGACAGGGGGCGACTGTCCACGAGCAGTACTTC.

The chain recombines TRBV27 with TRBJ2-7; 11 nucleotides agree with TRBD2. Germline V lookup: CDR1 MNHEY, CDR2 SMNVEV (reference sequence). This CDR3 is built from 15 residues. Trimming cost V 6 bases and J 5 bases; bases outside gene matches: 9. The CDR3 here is CASSALAGGHHEQYV. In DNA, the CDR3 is TGTGCCAGCAGCGCCCTAGCGGGAGGCCATCACGAGCAGTACGTC.

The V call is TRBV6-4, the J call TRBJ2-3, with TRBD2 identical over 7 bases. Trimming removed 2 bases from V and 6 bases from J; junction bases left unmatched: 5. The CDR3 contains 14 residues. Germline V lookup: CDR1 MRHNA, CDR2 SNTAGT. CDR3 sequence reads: CASSDGGSSDTQYF. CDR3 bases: TGTGCCAGCAGTGACGGCGGGAGTTCGGATACGCAGTATTTT.